This T cell receptor (beta chain) was obtained from a study of neurological immune-mediated disorders. Concerning this clonotype itself: A junction boundary mismatches the germline segment, possibly from a read error.

Each CDR3 protein is one row after TCRdb ran MiXCR on the 5' RACE reads. Of approximately 66,000 distinct CDR3 sequences listed, 4.5% are singletons. Germline CDR1 MNHEY, CDR2 SMNVEV (reference sequence). This CDR3 contains 15 residues. The chain has TRBV27 and TRBJ1-6; 7 bases agree with TRBD1. The sample taken for sequencing was PBMCs. The origin of this receptor is a man in his thirties or forties with multiple sclerosis. CDR3 sequence (DNA): TGTGCCAGCAGTCGACAGGGAAAAGCTAATTCACCCCTCAACTTT. Residues: CASSRQGKANSPLNF.